This T cell receptor (beta chain) is from a study of blood T cells in healthy people across ages. CDR1 and CDR2 (germline): SGHKS, YYEKEE (reference sequence). The CDR3 extends over 13 amino acids. The ends were cut back, 0 bases at V and 5 bases at J, with 8 bases in the middle. Study-level points and caveats: Since the PBMCs were unsorted, naive and antigen-experienced cells could not be conclusively compared.

For the second PCR, which ran for about 7 to 11 cycles, a sample-barcoded 5' primer and a J-beta primer mix were used. A template-switch adaptor containing 12 random nucleotides labeled each cDNA molecule. TCRdb used MiXCR to reprocess the 5' RACE reads, holding one entry per CDR3 protein. The repertoire has 700,000 to 850,000 distinct CDR3 sequences, approximately 35% of them found once; the top ten carry 10% to 15%. Healthy Russian Caucasian donors spanned ages roughly 6 to 100 years. At least 5.5 micrograms of total RNA were extracted per sample. Details on this clonotype: Its target is unknown.

This TCR came from a man aged 18 to 30 in good health. Specimen: blood. The chain uses TRBV5-5 and TRBJ1-1; no definite D call. The CDR3 DNA is TGTGCCAGCAGCTTGGGAATGGGAACTGAAGCTTTCTTT. Translation: CASSLGMGTEAFF.